The text below deals with one T cell receptor (beta chain). The entry originates in a study of PD-1 blockade in mismatch repair-deficient tumors. With 6 bases clipped from V and 0 bases from J, the junction kept 10 bases outside the gene matches. The CDR3 runs 18 residues. Looked up from germline, CDR1 is MNHEY and CDR2 is SMNVEV (reference sequence). Produced via immunoSEQ multiplex PCR; TCRdb's table is partial and in-frame only. The sample lists roughly 14,000 clones; approximately 84% were seen once. The sequenced sample was PBMCs, obtained before pembrolizumab treatment. This chain joins TRBV27 and TRBJ2-6; TRBD1 matches at 8 bases. The clonotype comes from an adult with mismatch repair-deficient cancer. The CDR3 DNA follows: TGTGCCAGCAGCCCAGGGACAGGCATATCCTCTGGGGCCAACGTCCTGACTTTC. Translated, it gives CASSPGTGISSGANVLTF.